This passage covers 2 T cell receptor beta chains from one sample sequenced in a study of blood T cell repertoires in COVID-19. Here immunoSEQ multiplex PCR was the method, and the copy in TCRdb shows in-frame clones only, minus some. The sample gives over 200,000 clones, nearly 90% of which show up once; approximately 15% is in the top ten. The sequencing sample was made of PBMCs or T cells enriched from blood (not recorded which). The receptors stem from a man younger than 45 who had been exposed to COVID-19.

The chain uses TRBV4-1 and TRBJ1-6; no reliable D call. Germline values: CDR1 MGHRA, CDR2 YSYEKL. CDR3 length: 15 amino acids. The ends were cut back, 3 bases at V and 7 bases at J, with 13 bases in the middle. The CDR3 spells CASSQGGNHNSPLHF. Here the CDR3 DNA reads TGCGCCAGCAGCCAGGGCGGGAATCACAATTCACCCCTCCACTTT.

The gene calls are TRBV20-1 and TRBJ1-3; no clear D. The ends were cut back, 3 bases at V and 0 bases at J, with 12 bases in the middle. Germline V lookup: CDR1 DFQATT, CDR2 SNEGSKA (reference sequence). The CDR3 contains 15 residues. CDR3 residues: CSASGLRGSGNTIYF. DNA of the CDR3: TGCAGTGCTAGTGGCCTCAGAGGCTCTGGAAACACCATATATTTT.